Below, 16 T cell receptor beta chains from the same sample are listed, as sequenced in a study of blood T cell repertoires in COVID-19. Clones were read by immunoSEQ multiplex PCR, and TCRdb kept only the in-frame ones, dropping some. The top ten clones hold under 10% of a sample with over 150,000 clones, roughly 87% of them seen once. Sample: peripheral blood. These receptors were obtained from a woman aged 70-85 years with COVID-19, enrolled during active disease.

The rearrangement joins TRBV7-2 to TRBJ2-3, with TRBD2 matching 7 bases. The CDR3 consists of 14 residues. The germline V gene encodes CDR1 SGHTA and CDR2 FQGNSA. V shed 4 bases and J 1 base; nucleotides not matched to a gene: 2. CDR3 loop: CASSSGRGTDTQYF. The CDR3 DNA reads as TGTGCCAGCAGCTCAGGGAGGGGCACAGATACGCAGTATTTT.

This clone was picked up many times. The chain joins TRBV18 to TRBJ2-2; D remains unclear. The CDR3 spans 15 residues. The ends were cut back, 3 bases at V and 1 base at J, with 9 bases in the middle. Germline CDR1 and CDR2: KGHSH and LQKENI. CDR3 DNA sequence: TGTGCCAGCTCACCGGTACAGAAGAACACCGGGGAGCTGTTTTTT. It yields the protein CASSPVQKNTGELFF. Full variable domain (missing parts from reference TRBV18 and TRBJ2-2): NAGVMQNPRHLVRRRGQEARLRCSPMKGHSHVYWYRQLPEEGLKFMVYLQKENIIDESGMPKERFSAEFPKEGPSILRIQQVVRGDSAAYFCASSPVQKNTGELFFGEGSRLTVL.

The V call is TRBV5-1, the J call TRBJ1-5, with TRBD1 identical over 9 bases. V shed 4 bases and J 2 bases; nucleotides not matched to a gene: 4. The CDR3 runs to 15 residues. CDR1 and CDR2 (germline): SGHRS, YFSETQ. CDR3 DNA: TGCGCCAGCAGCCACCGGGACAGGGGCAATCAGCCCCAGCATTTT. Amino acid sequence: CASSHRDRGNQPQHF.

This chain links TRBV9 with TRBJ2-3; 8 positions agree with TRBD2. Germline V gene lookup returns CDR1 SGDLS and CDR2 YYNGEE. CDR3 length: 14 residues. V dropped 0 bases and J dropped 6; count of bases not matched to a gene: 3. The chain's CDR3 is CASSVAPSGDTQYF. CDR3 DNA: TGTGCCAGCAGCGTAGCGCCTAGCGGGGATACGCAGTATTTT.

V is TRBV4-1 and J is TRBJ1-1; 8 bases fit TRBD1. The CDR3 sequence is 16 residues long. Trimming took 4 bases from V and 3 from J; bases not matched to a gene: 10. Per the germline V gene, CDR1 is MGHRA and CDR2 is YSYEKL. In nucleotides, the CDR3 is TGCGCCAGCAGCCGAGGACAGGGCCTTAGGGACACTGAAGCTTTCTTT. This gives the protein CASSRGQGLRDTEAFF.

The rearrangement links TRBV5-1 to TRBJ2-5; 8 nucleotides line up with TRBD1. With 0 bases clipped from V and 5 bases from J, the junction kept 6 bases outside the gene matches. This CDR3 is built from 15 residues. The germline V gene has CDR1 SGHRS and CDR2 YFSETQ. CDR3 DNA: TGCGCCAGCAGCTTGGGACAGGGGAATAAGGAGACCCAGTACTTC. It translates to CASSLGQGNKETQYF.

This clone showed up many times. The V call is TRBV29-1, the J call TRBJ2-7, with TRBD1 identical over 11 bases. CDR3 length: 17 amino acids. Germline loops: CDR1 SQVTM, CDR2 ANQGSEA. Losses at the gene ends were 4 bases for V and 5 bases for J; bases not matched to a gene: 16. Here the CDR3 reads CSVGTLPGQGGVHEQYF. CDR3 in DNA: TGCAGCGTTGGGACCCTACCGGGACAGGGGGGTGTCCACGAGCAGTACTTC.

This clone turned up a few times. The sample holds other DNA sequences that translate to the same CDR3. CDR3 sequence reads: CASSSGQPNTEAFF. CDR3 in DNA: TGCGCCAGCAGCTCGGGACAGCCGAACACTGAAGCTTTCTTT. The chain employs TRBV5-1 and TRBJ1-1; TRBD1 matches at 7 bases. The germline CDR1 and CDR2 sequences are SGHRS and YFSETQ. This CDR3 has 14 amino acids. The V and J ends lost 3 bases and 1 base, in that order; junction bases with no gene match: 3.

The chain couples TRBV7-2 to TRBJ2-1; 12 nucleotides match TRBD2. This CDR3 contains 17 residues. The trim removed 3 bases at V and 3 bases at J, leaving 6 bases unmatched. In germline, CDR1 is SGHTA, CDR2 FQGNSA. The DNA for the CDR3 is TGTGCCAGCAGCTTCCCCACTAGCGGGAGGCACTACAATGAGCAGTTCTTC. Protein product: CASSFPTSGRHYNEQFF. Based on the CDR3 plus reference TRBV7-2 and TRBJ2-1, the full variable domain is GAGVSQSPSNKVTEKGKDVELRCDPISGHTALYWYRQSLGQGLEFLIYFQGNSAPDKSGLPSDRFSAERTGGSVSTLTIQRTQQEDSAVYLCASSFPTSGRHYNEQFFGPGTRLTVL.

The J gene is TRBJ2-6, the V gene TRBV27; TRBD1 is a possible D gene (5 bases). Germline-derived CDR1 and CDR2 are MNHEY and SMNVEV (reference sequence). This CDR3 spans 20 amino acids. Trimming cost V 3 bases and J 0 bases, with 21 bases left between them. CDR3 DNA: TGTGCCAGCAGTTTCAGCCCGCGCCACAGGATTGGCTCTGGGGCCAACGTCCTGACTTTC. This codes for CASSFSPRHRIGSGANVLTF.

The rearrangement uses TRBV7-2 and TRBJ1-1, with 10 bases aligning to TRBD1. The CDR3 sequence is 16 residues long. Germline CDR1 SGHTA, CDR2 FQGNSA. Losses at the gene ends were 5 bases for V and 1 base for J; bases not matched to a gene: 7. The CDR3 coding sequence is TGTGCCAGCAGCCCTAGACAGGGGGCGTCGAACACTGAAGCTTTCTTT. Its translation: CASSPRQGASNTEAFF.

The chain joins TRBV6-5 to TRBJ1-1, with D hard to call. This CDR3 region has 13 residues. CDR1 and CDR2 (germline): MNHEY, SVGAGI. The V gene lost 6 bases and the J gene lost 3 bases, with 11 bases spanning the gap. CDR3: CASRDGSYTEAFF. DNA for the CDR3: TGTGCCAGCAGGGACGGGAGCTACACTGAAGCTTTCTTT.

The rearrangement joins TRBV3-1 (or the pseudogene TRBV3-2) to TRBJ2-5; 12 bases line up with TRBD2. The CDR3 runs 16 residues. V trimming: 7 bases; J trimming: 3 bases; junction bases outside the gene matches: 9. The germline gives CDR1 LGHDT, CDR2 YNNKEL (reference sequence). CDR3 residues: CASTTRGLAGKETQYF. The CDR3 DNA reads TGTGCCAGCACCACTCGCGGACTAGCGGGAAAAGAGACCCAGTACTTC.

The V call is TRBV6-5, the J call TRBJ2-7, with TRBD2 identical over 11 bases. The germline V gene has CDR1 MNHEY and CDR2 SVGAGI. Trimming removed 5 bases from V and 3 bases from J; junction bases left unmatched: 6. The CDR3 runs 15 residues. The CDR3 spells CASSKPGTSGYEQYF. The CDR3, as DNA: TGTGCCAGCAGTAAGCCCGGGACTAGCGGCTACGAGCAGTACTTC.

The chain recombines TRBV11-1 with TRBJ2-7, with no clear D. V was cut by 2 bases and J by 0 bases, with 8 bases left in between. The CDR3 has 14 amino acids. Germline V gene lookup returns CDR1 SGHAT and CDR2 FQDESV (reference sequence). CDR3: CASSLISASYEQYF. CDR3 nucleotide sequence: TGTGCCAGCAGCTTAATTAGTGCCTCCTACGAGCAGTACTTC.

This clone was detected a few times. CDR3 nucleotide sequence: TGCAGTGCTACTAAGTCCACTGAAGCTTTCTTT. Its protein is CSATKSTEAFF. The chain carries TRBV20-1 and TRBJ1-1; D is undetermined. This CDR3 spans 11 amino acids. V gave up 4 bases and J gave up 4 bases, with 7 bases separating them. From germline, CDR1 is DFQATT and CDR2 SNEGSKA (reference sequence).